This TCR beta chain originates from a study of HIV-infected children after antiretroviral therapy interruption. This clonotype appeared many times. Between the trimmed V and J ends, which lost 3 bases and 5 bases, there was a span of 8 bases. The CDR3 loop spans 13 amino acids. Germline V gives CDR1 LGHNA, CDR2 YNFKEQ. The sample's treatment: PENTA 11 planned treatment interruption arm or continuous ART arm. From thawed PBMCs, naive CD4+ CD45RA+ CD45RO- T cells were sorted. The TCR library was built from RNA with a 3' RACE protocol and unique molecular identifiers. MiXCR was run by TCRdb on the 3' RACE reads, yielding one entry per CDR3 protein. The table includes about 89,000 distinct CDR3 sequences, approximately 6.9% detected once.

The sample in question was CD45RA+ CD4+ T cells from PBMCs, pooled from several time points, obtained from a donor given antiretroviral therapy, either interrupted or continuous. Subset specified: naive CD4+ CD45RA+ CD45RO- T cells. The chain uses TRBV4-2 and TRBJ1-5; no clear D gene. The receptor was isolated from a pool of human donors with HIV. The CDR3 nucleotides read TGTGCCAGCAGCCAGAGTGGCGATCAGCCCCAGCATTTT. It codes for CASSQSGDQPQHF.